This T cell receptor beta chain stems from a study of shared clonotypes between healthy human individuals. Participating donors were healthy, HIV-negative adults free of recent acute infections or vaccinations. Study results and limitations: Enrolling few donors narrowed the genetic and exposure-history diversity that was represented.

Every subset had its genomic DNA shared out evenly among several immunoSEQ plates. TCRdb's copy holds only in-frame clones and misses some; the assay was immunoSEQ multiplex PCR. The sample has about half a million clones; 70% to 80% are singletons. Concerning this clone: Its antigen is unidentified.

The junction had 9 bases not matched to a gene; V was cut back by 8 bases and J by 7 bases. Per the germline V gene, CDR1 is SSHAT and CDR2 is FNYEAQ (reference sequence). The CDR3 is 15 residues long. The chain employs TRBV7-7 and TRBJ2-1, with 12 bases lining up with TRBD2. Sequenced material: PBMCs. This TCR was sampled from a woman between 40 and 55 years old in good health. Some clones in this sample may be carry-over from other donors' samples. The CDR3 loop is CASGPGLAGVNEQFF. The DNA for the CDR3 is TGTGCCAGCGGTCCGGGACTAGCGGGCGTTAATGAGCAGTTCTTC.